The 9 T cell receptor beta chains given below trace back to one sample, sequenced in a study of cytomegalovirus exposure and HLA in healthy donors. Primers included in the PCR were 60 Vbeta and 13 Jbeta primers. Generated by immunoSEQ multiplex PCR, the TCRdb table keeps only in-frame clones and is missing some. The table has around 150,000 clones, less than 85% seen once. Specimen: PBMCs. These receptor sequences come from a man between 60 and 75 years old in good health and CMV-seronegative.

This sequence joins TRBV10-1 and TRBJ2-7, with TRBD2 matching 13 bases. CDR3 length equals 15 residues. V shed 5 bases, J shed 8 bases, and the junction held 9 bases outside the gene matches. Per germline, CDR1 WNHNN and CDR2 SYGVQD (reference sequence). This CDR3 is CASSNAGTSGTQQYF. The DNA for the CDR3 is TGCGCCAGCAGTAACGCCGGGACTAGCGGGACTCAGCAGTACTTC.

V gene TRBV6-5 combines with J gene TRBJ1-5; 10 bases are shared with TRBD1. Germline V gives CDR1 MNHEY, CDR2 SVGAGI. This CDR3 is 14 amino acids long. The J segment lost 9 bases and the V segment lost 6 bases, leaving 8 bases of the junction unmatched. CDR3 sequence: CASSQTGGSRPQHF. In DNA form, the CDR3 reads TGTGCCAGCAGCCAGACAGGGGGCTCGCGGCCCCAGCATTTT.

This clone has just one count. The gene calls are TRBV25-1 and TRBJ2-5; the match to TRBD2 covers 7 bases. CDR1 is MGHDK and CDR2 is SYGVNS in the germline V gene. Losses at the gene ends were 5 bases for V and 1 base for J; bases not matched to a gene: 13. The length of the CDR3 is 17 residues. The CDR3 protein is CASSQTGGPIFQETQYF. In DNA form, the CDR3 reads TGTGCCAGCAGTCAAACGGGGGGACCGATATTCCAAGAGACCCAGTACTTC.

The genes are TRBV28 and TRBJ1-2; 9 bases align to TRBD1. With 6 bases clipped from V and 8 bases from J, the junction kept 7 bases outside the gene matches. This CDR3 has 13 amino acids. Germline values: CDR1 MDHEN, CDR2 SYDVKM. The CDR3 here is CASSPGQGSGYTF. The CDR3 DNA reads TGTGCCAGCAGCCCGGGACAGGGAAGCGGCTACACCTTC.

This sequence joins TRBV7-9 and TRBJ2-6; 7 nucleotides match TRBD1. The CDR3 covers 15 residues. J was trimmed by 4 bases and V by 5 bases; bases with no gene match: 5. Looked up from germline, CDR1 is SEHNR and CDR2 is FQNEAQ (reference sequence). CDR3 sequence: CASSRQGSGANVLTF. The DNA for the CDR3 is TGTGCCAGCAGCAGACAGGGTAGCGGGGCCAACGTCCTGACTTTC.

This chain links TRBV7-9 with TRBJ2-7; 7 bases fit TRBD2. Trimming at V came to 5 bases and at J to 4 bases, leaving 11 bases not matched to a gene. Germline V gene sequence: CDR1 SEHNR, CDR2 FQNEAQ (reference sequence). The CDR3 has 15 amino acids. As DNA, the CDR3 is TGTGCCAGCAGCCAGGGAGGGACTCCGTCATACGAGCAGTACTTC. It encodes CASSQGGTPSYEQYF.

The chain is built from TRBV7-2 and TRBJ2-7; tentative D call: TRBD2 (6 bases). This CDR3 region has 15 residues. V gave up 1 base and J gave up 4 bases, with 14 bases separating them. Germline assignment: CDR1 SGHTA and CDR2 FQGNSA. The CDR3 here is CASSLVQAGRYEQYF. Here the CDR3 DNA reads TGTGCCAGCAGCTTAGTGCAAGCGGGCCGGTACGAGCAGTACTTC. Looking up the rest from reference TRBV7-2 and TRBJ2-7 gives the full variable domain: GAGVSQSPSNKVTEKGKDVELRCDPISGHTALYWYRQSLGQGLEFLIYFQGNSAPDKSGLPSDRFSAERTGGSVSTLTIQRTQQEDSAVYLCASSLVQAGRYEQYFGPGTRLTVT.

The CDR3 reads CASSLVSGGVYNEQFF. The CDR3 DNA reads as TGTGCCAGCAGCTTAGTTAGCGGGGGGGTGTACAATGAGCAGTTCTTC. This chain connects TRBV11-2 to TRBJ2-1, with 11 bases identical to TRBD2. Germline V gene lookup returns CDR1 SGHAT and CDR2 FQNNGV. The CDR3 is made up of 16 amino acids. V lost 1 base and J lost 4; bases outside the gene matches: 3.

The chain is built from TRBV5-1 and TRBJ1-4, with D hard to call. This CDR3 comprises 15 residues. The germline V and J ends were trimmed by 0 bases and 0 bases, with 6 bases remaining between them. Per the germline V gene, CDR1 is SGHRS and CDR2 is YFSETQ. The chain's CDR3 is CASSLVAATNEKLFF. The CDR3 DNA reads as TGCGCCAGCAGCTTGGTGGCGGCAACTAATGAAAAACTGTTTTTT.